The 21 T cell receptor beta chains presented below share a single source sample, sequenced in a study of molecular identifiers for immune sequencing clone quantification (dated 2018 in TCRdb). Library preparation was by PCR. Sequencer: Illumina HiSeq 4000. TCRdb cleaned the public reads at Q25 with fastp, built clones with MiXCR and kept in-frame beta chains. For every CDR3 protein sequence, its rows merge into one entry that carries the most common genes and DNA. The sample includes 600,000 to 650,000 distinct CDR3 sequences, with 15% to 20% observed a single time. 0.85% of the sample is in the top ten clones. Sequencing was carried out using naive CD8+ T cells from blood, with Jurkat cell RNA spiked in. The sample's cell subset or site label is to be understood as: FACS-sorted CD8+CD4-CCR7+CD45RA+ naive T cells. These receptors were obtained from a human donor in good health. Some libraries in this study had Jurkat cell RNA spiked in.

This clonotype was counted only a few times. Germline and junction disagree at one end, which may indicate a read error. The gene calls are TRBV7-9 and TRBJ1-3; D not resolved. The germline CDR1 and CDR2 sequences are SEHNR and FQNEAQ (reference sequence). This CDR3 region has 16 residues. The chain's CDR3 is CASSLVAGHSGSTIYF. In DNA form, the CDR3 reads TGTGCCAGCAGCTTAGTAGCTGGCCACTCTGGAAGCACCATATATTTT.

With respect to this clonotype: The missing conserved phenylalanine or tryptophan at the end of this CDR3 makes a read error likely. The rearrangement links TRBV6-2 or TRBV6-3 to TRBJ2-5; no clear D. The germline V and J ends were trimmed by 2 bases and 3 bases, with 10 bases remaining between them. Germline V gives CDR1 MNHEY, CDR2 SVGEGT. CDR3 length equals 14 residues. CDR3 sequence (DNA): TGTGCCAGCAGTTACCGGCTGACGAAAGAGACCCAGTACTGC. Its translation: CASSYRLTKETQYC.

Concerning this clonotype: The final CDR3 position lacks the conserved phenylalanine or tryptophan, pointing to a likely read error. The rearrangement uses TRBV4-3 and TRBJ2-7; 11 positions match TRBD2. The J segment lost 4 bases and the V segment lost 2 bases, leaving 4 bases of the junction unmatched. Germline assignment: CDR1 LGHNA and CDR2 YSLEER. This CDR3 comprises 15 residues. This CDR3 reads CASSQILAGEYEQYL. The DNA of the CDR3 is TGCGCCAGCAGCCAAATACTAGCGGGAGAATACGAGCAGTACCTC.

This clonotype came up a few times. The conserved phenylalanine or tryptophan is not found at the CDR3 terminus, so this likely reflects a read error. The rearrangement links TRBV19 to TRBJ2-2; TRBD1 is a possible D gene (6 bases). Germline V lookup: CDR1 LNHDA, CDR2 SQIVND (reference sequence). Deletions cut 7 bases from V and 6 bases from J, with 15 bases between. The CDR3 totals 14 residues. In DNA form, the CDR3 reads TGTGCCAGTAAGATAACAGGGCGGGCCGGGGAGCTGTTTTCT. Its translation is CASKITGRAGELFS.

At least ten counts were recorded for this clonotype. V usage is TRBV28 and J usage is TRBJ2-3; D call uncertain. The V gene's germline CDR1 is MDHEN and CDR2 SYDVKM. The CDR3 sequence is 12 residues long. V lost 6 bases and J lost 4, with 8 bases in between. CDR3 in amino acids: CASRPHSDTQYF. DNA for the CDR3: TGTGCCAGCAGACCGCATTCAGATACGCAGTATTTT.

This clonotype has a count of ten or more. V is TRBV4-1 and J is TRBJ2-7, with unresolved D. V was shortened by 4 bases and J by 5 bases, with 12 bases between the two germline ends. CDR1 and CDR2 (germline): MGHRA, YSYEKL. The CDR3 is 13 residues long. CDR3 loop: CASSLERAHEQYF. The CDR3 bases are TGCGCCAGCAGCCTCGAAAGGGCGCACGAGCAGTACTTC.

J is TRBJ2-1 and V is TRBV5-1; 12 positions match TRBD2. The CDR3 is made up of 19 amino acids. Trimming cost V 4 bases and J 5 bases; bases outside gene matches: 16. CDR1 SGHRS and CDR2 YFSETQ come from the germline V gene. This CDR3 is CASSKWGTSGPRNDNEQFF. DNA of the CDR3: TGCGCCAGCAGCAAGTGGGGGACTAGCGGGCCACGAAACGACAATGAGCAGTTCTTC.

This clonotype has ten or more counts. The V call is TRBV20-1, the J call TRBJ2-7, with a possible D match to TRBD2 (5 bases). The CDR3 has 13 amino acids. The germline gives CDR1 DFQATT, CDR2 SNEGSKA (reference sequence). Trimming cost V 0 bases and J 3 bases, with 9 bases left between them. The CDR3 DNA sequence: TGCAGTGCTAGAGATCGGACTTTCTACGAGCAGTACTTC. Its protein product is CSARDRTFYEQYF.

This clonotype showed up many times. V usage is TRBV12-3 or TRBV12-4 and J usage is TRBJ2-5, with 8 nucleotides matching TRBD2. V gave up 6 bases and J gave up 2 bases; unmatched junction bases: 5. The CDR3 is 14 amino acids. CDR3 nucleotide sequence: TGTGCCAGCAGCTCTCCGGGGGGGCAAGAGACCCAGTACTTC. Translated, it gives CASSSPGGQETQYF.

The table lists this clonotype with a few counts. The chain carries TRBV11-2 and TRBJ2-2; D is uncertain. Deletions cut 5 bases from V and 7 bases from J, with 11 bases between. The length of the CDR3 is 13 residues. Germline V CDR1 and CDR2: SGHAT, FQNNGV. The DNA for the CDR3 is TGTGCCAGCAGCCCCTTGGTCCGCGGGGAGCTGTTTTTT. Translating it yields CASSPLVRGELFF.

This chain joins TRBV27 and TRBJ2-1; D is ambiguous. Germline CDR1 MNHEY, CDR2 SMNVEV (reference sequence). The CDR3 length is 13 residues. Trimming left V 5 bases short and J 2 bases short, with 7 bases between. CDR3 sequence reads: CASSVLAYNEQFF. CDR3 coding DNA: TGTGCCAGCAGTGTGCTAGCCTACAATGAGCAGTTCTTC.

About this clonotype: An end of the junction does not agree with germline; a read error may underlie this. CDR3 in amino acids: CASSQAPQGSAF. CDR3 bases: TGTGCCAGCAGCCAGGCTCCACAGGGGAGCGCCTTC. The gene calls are TRBV3-1 and TRBJ1-2; 7 bases match TRBD1. CDR3 length: 12 residues. Germline V gene data show CDR1 as LGHDT and CDR2 as YNNKEL (reference sequence).

This clonotype was recorded many times. For the CDR3, the DNA is TGTGCCAGCAGTTACAACCCGGGACAGCCCCAGCATTTT. Its translation: CASSYNPGQPQHF. This chain uses TRBV6-5 with TRBJ1-5, with D unclear. The CDR3 has 13 amino acids. Trimming cost V 2 bases and J 7 bases, with 9 bases left between them. CDR1 and CDR2 (germline): MNHEY, SVGAGI.

This clonotype came up many times. The chain recombines TRBV4-1 with TRBJ1-4; D is perhaps TRBD1 (5 bases). Germline assignment: CDR1 MGHRA and CDR2 YSYEKL. The V and J ends lost 2 bases and 3 bases respectively, with 16 bases between them. This CDR3 has 17 residues. For the CDR3, the DNA is TGCGCCAGCAGCCAAAAGATCACGGGGGGACCTAATGAAAAACTGTTTTTT. As protein: CASSQKITGGPNEKLFF.

This clonotype came up many times. The V call is TRBV12-3 or TRBV12-4, the J call TRBJ2-3, with 10 bases fitting TRBD2. This CDR3 is built from 15 residues. V was pared by 2 bases and J by 1 base, with 0 bases of the junction left unmatched. The CDR3 sequence: CASSLTSGGTDTQYF. CDR3 nucleotide sequence: TGTGCCAGCAGTTTAACTAGCGGGGGCACAGATACGCAGTATTTT.

This clonotype has a count of ten or more. The J gene is TRBJ1-5, the V gene TRBV7-8; D is uncertain. Germline loops: CDR1 SGHVS, CDR2 FQNEAQ. The V end lost 1 base, the J end lost 3 bases, and 7 bases lay between the germline ends. CDR3 length: 14 amino acids. The CDR3 spells CASSLVDHNQPQHF. CDR3 DNA: TGTGCCAGCAGCTTAGTTGACCACAATCAGCCCCAGCATTTT.

As for this clonotype: This may be a read error, as it is one base from a much larger clone. The genes are TRBV6-2 or TRBV6-3 and TRBJ2-3, with D perhaps matching TRBD1 or TRBD2 (5 bases each). V lost 11 bases to trimming and J lost 6 bases, with 18 bases between them. There are 13 residues in the CDR3. Germline loops: CDR1 MNHEY, CDR2 SVGEGT. CDR3 protein: CAGRGVGSDTQYF. The CDR3 DNA reads as TGTGCCGGCCGAGGGGTAGGGTCCGATACGCAGTATTTT.

About this clonotype: This may be a read error, as it is one base from a much larger clone. This chain links TRBV4-1 with TRBJ2-7; D possibly matches TRBD1 or TRBD2 (5 bases each). In germline, CDR1 is MGHRA, CDR2 YSYEKL. CDR3 size: 15 residues. This CDR3 reads CASRQGGGWGNEQYF. DNA for the CDR3: TGCGCCAGCCGCCAAGGCGGAGGATGGGGGAACGAGCAGTACTTC.

As regards this clonotype: One end of the junction is discordant with germline, which a read error may explain. The chain joins TRBV30 to TRBJ2-7; possibly TRBD2 for D (6 bases). CDR1 and CDR2 (germline): GTSNPN, SVGIG (reference sequence). There are 15 residues in the CDR3. The CDR3 loop reads CVWSVMPGASYEQYF. DNA for the CDR3: TGTGTCTGGAGTGTAATGCCGGGAGCCTCCTACGAGCAGTACTTC.

This clonotype was seen a handful of times. The J gene is TRBJ1-2, the V gene TRBV7-9, with 9 bases fitting TRBD1. Per germline, CDR1 SEHNR and CDR2 FQNEAQ (reference sequence). The CDR3 covers 13 residues. J gave up 8 bases and V 5 bases, and 6 bases lay outside the gene matches. The CDR3, as DNA: TGTGCCAGCAGCCCACAGGGGGCGGAAGGCTACACCTTC. This translates into CASSPQGAEGYTF.

This clonotype appeared many times. The rearrangement links TRBV29-1 to TRBJ2-3; D possibly corresponds to TRBD2 (5 bases). Germline V gene sequence: CDR1 SQVTM, CDR2 ANQGSEA. The CDR3 has 16 amino acids. V was trimmed by 3 bases and J by 0 bases, leaving 16 bases between them. The CDR3 nucleotides are TGCAGCGTTGATACGAGGGCAGCCACTAGCACAGATACGCAGTATTTT. It yields the protein CSVDTRAATSTDTQYF.